This entry describes one T cell receptor (beta chain). Its antigen is currently unknown. Using immunoSEQ multiplex PCR, the repertoire was profiled, and TCRdb retains in-frame clones only, with some absent. This table has about 59,000 clones, around 92% appearing once. The data were taken from a study of a mutant IDH1 vaccine in newly diagnosed glioma. Points from the study as a whole: Alterations occurring in top peripheral T cell clonotypes seemed unrelated to pseudoprogression.

Germline CDR1 is MNHEY and CDR2 is SMNVEV (reference sequence). The CDR3 runs to 16 residues. The V gene lost 5 bases and the J gene lost 0 bases, with 14 bases spanning the gap. Stated time point: baseline, week 1 (first vaccination visit). Treatment of the sample: pre-vaccination baseline after standard-of-care therapy. Sequenced material: PBMCs, taken from a glioma patient treated with radiotherapy, temozolomide or both. The sequence was collected from a man aged 50-60 years with glioma. V gene TRBV27 combines with J gene TRBJ1-3; D is possibly TRBD1 (5 bases). The CDR3: CASSQTAFSSGNTIYF. The CDR3 bases are TGTGCCAGCAGTCAGACAGCCTTTTCCTCTGGAAACACCATATATTTT.